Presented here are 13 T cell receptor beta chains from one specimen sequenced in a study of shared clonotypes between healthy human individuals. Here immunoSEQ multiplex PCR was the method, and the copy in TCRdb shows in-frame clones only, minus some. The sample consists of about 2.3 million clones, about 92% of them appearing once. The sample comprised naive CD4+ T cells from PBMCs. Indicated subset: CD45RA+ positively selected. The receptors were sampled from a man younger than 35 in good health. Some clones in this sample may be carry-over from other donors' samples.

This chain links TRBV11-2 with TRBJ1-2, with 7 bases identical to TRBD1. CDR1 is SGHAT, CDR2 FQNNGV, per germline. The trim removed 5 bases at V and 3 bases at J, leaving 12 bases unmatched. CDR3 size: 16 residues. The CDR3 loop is CASSLRRQGLYYGYTF. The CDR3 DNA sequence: TGTGCCAGCAGCCTTCGTCGACAGGGTTTGTACTATGGCTACACCTTC.

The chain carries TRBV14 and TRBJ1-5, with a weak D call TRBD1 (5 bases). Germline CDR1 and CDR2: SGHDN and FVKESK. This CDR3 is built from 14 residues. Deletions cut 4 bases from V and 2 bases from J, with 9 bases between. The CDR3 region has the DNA TGTGCCAGCAGCCCGGGGGGGGGCAATCAGCCCCAGCATTTT. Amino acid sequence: CASSPGGGNQPQHF.

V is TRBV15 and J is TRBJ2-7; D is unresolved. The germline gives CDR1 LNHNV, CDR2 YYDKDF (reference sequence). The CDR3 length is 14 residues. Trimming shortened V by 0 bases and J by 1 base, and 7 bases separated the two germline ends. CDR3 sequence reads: CATSRDLLSYEQYF. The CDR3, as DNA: TGTGCCACCAGCAGAGATTTGCTTTCCTACGAGCAGTACTTC.

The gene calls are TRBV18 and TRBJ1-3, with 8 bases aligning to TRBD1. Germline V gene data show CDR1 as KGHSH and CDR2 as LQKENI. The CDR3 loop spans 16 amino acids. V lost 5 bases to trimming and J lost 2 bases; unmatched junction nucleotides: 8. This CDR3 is CASSSTGTGPGNTIYF. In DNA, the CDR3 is TGTGCCAGCTCATCCACCGGGACAGGCCCTGGAAACACCATATATTTT.

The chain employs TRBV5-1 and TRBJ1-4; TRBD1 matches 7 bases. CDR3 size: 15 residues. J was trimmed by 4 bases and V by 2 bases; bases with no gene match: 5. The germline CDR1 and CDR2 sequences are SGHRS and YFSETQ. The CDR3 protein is CASSLRQGYNEKLFF. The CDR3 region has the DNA TGCGCCAGCAGCTTAAGACAGGGCTATAATGAAAAACTGTTTTTT.

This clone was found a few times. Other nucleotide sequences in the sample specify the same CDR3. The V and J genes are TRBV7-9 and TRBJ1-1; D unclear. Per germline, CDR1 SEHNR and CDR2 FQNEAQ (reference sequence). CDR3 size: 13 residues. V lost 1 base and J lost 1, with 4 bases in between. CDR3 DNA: TGTGCCAGCAGCTTAGTTCGGAACACTGAAGCTTTCTTT. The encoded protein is CASSLVRNTEAFF.

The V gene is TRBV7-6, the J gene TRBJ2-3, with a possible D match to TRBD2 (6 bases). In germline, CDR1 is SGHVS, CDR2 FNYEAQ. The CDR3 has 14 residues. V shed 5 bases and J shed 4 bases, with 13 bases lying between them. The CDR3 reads CASSPWGDSDTQYF. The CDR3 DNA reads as TGTGCCAGCAGCCCGTGGGGGGACTCAGATACGCAGTATTTT.

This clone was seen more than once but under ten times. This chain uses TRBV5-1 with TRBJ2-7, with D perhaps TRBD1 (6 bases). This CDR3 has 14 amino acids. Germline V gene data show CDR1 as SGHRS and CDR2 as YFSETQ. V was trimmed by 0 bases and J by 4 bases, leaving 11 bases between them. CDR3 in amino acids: CASSLVGADYEQYF. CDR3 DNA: TGCGCCAGCAGCTTGGTGGGGGCTGATTACGAGCAGTACTTC.

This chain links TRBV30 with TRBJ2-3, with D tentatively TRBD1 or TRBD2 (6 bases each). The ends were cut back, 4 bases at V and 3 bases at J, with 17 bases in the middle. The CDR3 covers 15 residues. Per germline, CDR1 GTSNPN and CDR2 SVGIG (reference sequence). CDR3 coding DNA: TGTGCCTGGATCAAAGGGGGGTGGGAAACAGATACGCAGTATTTT. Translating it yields CAWIKGGWETDTQYF.

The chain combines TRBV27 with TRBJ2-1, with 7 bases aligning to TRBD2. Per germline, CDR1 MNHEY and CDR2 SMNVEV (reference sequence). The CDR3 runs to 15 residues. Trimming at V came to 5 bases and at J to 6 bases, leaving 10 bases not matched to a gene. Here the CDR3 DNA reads TGTGCCAGCAGTAGGAAACTAGCGATATCCAATGAGCAGTTCTTC. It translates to CASSRKLAISNEQFF.

The CDR3 DNA sequence: TGCGCCAGCAGCTTCCAAGTGATGGGCAGATTAGGCTACACCTTC. This gives the protein CASSFQVMGRLGYTF. The chain is built from TRBV5-1 and TRBJ1-2, with D unresolved. This CDR3 is 15 amino acids long. Trimming removed 2 bases from V and 8 bases from J, with 19 bases in between. Germline-derived CDR1 and CDR2 are SGHRS and YFSETQ.

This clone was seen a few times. DNA for the CDR3: TGTGCCAGCAGTTCCCCCCCCGGGGGGTACGATAGCAATCAGCCCCAGCATTTT. Encoded protein: CASSSPPGGYDSNQPQHF. The chain combines TRBV28 with TRBJ1-5, with D possibly matching TRBD1 (5 bases). The CDR3 runs to 18 residues. V was clipped by 4 bases and J by 0 bases, with 19 bases between them. Germline assignment: CDR1 MDHEN and CDR2 SYDVKM.

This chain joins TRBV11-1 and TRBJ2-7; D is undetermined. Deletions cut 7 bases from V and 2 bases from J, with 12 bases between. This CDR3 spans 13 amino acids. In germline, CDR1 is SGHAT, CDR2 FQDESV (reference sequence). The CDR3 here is CASTGKSPYEQYF. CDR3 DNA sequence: TGTGCCAGCACCGGAAAGTCCCCCTACGAGCAGTACTTC.